This TCR beta chain appears in the sequencing data of a study of tumor-infiltrating lymphocytes in primary liver carcinoma. Overall study: Surgical resection served as treatment for the primary liver carcinoma of these patients.

In regard to this clonotype: Its antigen is currently unknown.

Starting from 500 ng of total RNA, TCR beta cDNA was produced with a primer in the constant region. What produced the TCR beta libraries was three nested multiplex PCR rounds using slightly modified ARM-PCR. TCRdb re-analysed the multiplex PCR reads in MiXCR, keeping a single row per CDR3 protein. The repertoire holds approximately 320,000 distinct CDR3 sequences, about 50% seen once, with approximately 17% in the top ten. Alongside blood RNA obtained from unsorted whole blood, germline DNA was also extracted. General study results and limits: The difference in top-250-clone fraction between tumors and blood was significant, favoring tumors (p = 0.039).

The specimen was peripheral blood. The clonotype comes from a woman in her twenties or thirties with primary liver carcinoma and hepatitis B virus infection.

CDR3 region: CASSRVSGGPSKAFF. The CDR3 bases are TGTGCCAGCAGCCGAGTCTCCGGAGGACCCTCTAAAGCTTTCTTT. This chain links TRBV14 with TRBJ1-1, with no clear D. The CDR3 is 15 residues long. V lost 4 bases to trimming and J lost 9 bases, with 21 bases between them. Germline V gene data show CDR1 as SGHDN and CDR2 as FVKESK.